This T cell receptor (beta chain) was identified in a study of blood T cell repertoires in COVID-19. Study-wide context: COVID-19 samples, acute and convalescent, were from the United States, Italy and Spain. In each case, the material was cDNA or gDNA derived from T cells, B-cell-depleted T cells, or PBMCs.

Germline CDR1 reads MGHRA; CDR2 reads YSYEKL. Trimming took 1 base from V and 1 from J; bases not matched to a gene: 5. CDR3 length: 18 amino acids. This clone was counted only a few times. Authors' analysis steps: For nucleated cells, counts were estimated from reference gene primer amplification. Assay used: immunoSEQ multiplex PCR; TCRdb lists only in-frame clones, some missing. V and J calls and clone size are as listed in that table; D and trimming were resolved from the DNA. The sample lists approximately 200,000 clones, more than 65% occurring once. The rearrangement links TRBV4-1 to TRBJ1-5, with 12 bases fitting TRBD1. This sequence originates from a woman in her 30s who had recovered from COVID-19. Material: peripheral blood. CDR3 nucleotides: TGCGCCAGCAGCCAAGCCGGGACAGGGGGCCTCAGCAATCAGCCCCAGCATTTT. Translating gives CASSQAGTGGLSNQPQHF.